This TCR beta chain was sequenced in a study of regulatory and conventional T cells in RAG deficiency. Study-level findings and limits: Omenn syndrome and CID/AS patients had roughly 100-fold fewer unique Treg TCR beta sequences, versus around 9.8-fold elsewhere.

This CDR3 has 16 residues. V was clipped by 0 bases and J by 8 bases, with 18 bases between them. Germline V lookup: CDR1 SGHRS, CDR2 YFSETQ. Turning to this clone: Its antigen is undetermined.

Regulatory T cells were sorted from blood as CD4+ CD25-high CD127-low cells. Sequencing was performed with immunoSEQ multiplex PCR; in TCRdb, only in-frame clones are kept and a portion is missing. The data contain 9,400 or so clones, around 89% of them singletons. These records were also assigned to another study, of regulatory T cells. As that study records: The PCR used 52 TRBV and 13 TRBJ primers.

Sequenced input: Tregs sorted from blood. V is TRBV5-1 and J is TRBJ2-1; D may be TRBD2 (5 bases). The clonotype was recovered from a human donor in good health. The CDR3 spells CASSLARMDLGDEQFF. CDR3 DNA sequence: TGCGCCAGCAGCTTGGCCAGGATGGACTTAGGAGATGAGCAGTTCTTC. The full variable domain, completed using reference TRBV5-1 and TRBJ2-1, is KAGVTQTPRYLIKTRGQQVTLSCSPISGHRSVSWYQQTPGQGLQFLFEYFSETQRNKGNFPGRFSGRQFSNSRSEMNVSTLELGDSALYLCASSLARMDLGDEQFFGPGTRLTVL.